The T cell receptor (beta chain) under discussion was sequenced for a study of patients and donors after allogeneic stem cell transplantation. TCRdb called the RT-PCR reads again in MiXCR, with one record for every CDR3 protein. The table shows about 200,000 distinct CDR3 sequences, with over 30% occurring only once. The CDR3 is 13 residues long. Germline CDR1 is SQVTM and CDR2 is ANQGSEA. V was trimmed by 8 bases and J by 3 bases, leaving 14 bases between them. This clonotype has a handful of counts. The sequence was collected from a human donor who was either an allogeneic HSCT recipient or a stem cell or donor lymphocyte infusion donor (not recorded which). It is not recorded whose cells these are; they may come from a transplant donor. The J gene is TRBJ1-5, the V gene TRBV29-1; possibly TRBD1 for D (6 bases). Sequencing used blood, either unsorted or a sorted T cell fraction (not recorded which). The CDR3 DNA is TGCAGCTCCTCTACAGGGCCCAATCAGCCCCAGCATTTT. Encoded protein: CSSSTGPNQPQHF.